This T cell receptor beta chain emerged from a study of graft-versus-host responses after intestinal transplantation. Findings and limits, study-wide: Some GvH clones were seen earlier in gut or blood, suggesting intestinal origin.

Remarks on this clone: Its antigen is unidentified.

Clones were sequenced by immunoSEQ multiplex PCR, and TCRdb holds only the in-frame ones, with some missing. The repertoire holds 70,000 to 80,000 clones, with 90% as singletons. Material: unstimulated CD8+ T cells sorted from spleen or lymph node cells, obtained before intestinal transplant. This receptor was taken from a human donor who received an intestinal transplant.

CDR3 in amino acids: CASSPGQGGWAQHF. The CDR3 nucleotides read TGTGCCAGCAGTCCAGGACAGGGGGGGTGGGCCCAGCATTTT. J is TRBJ1-5 and V is TRBV27; 10 bases are shared with TRBD1. CDR1 and CDR2 from the germline V gene are MNHEY and SMNVEV (reference sequence). This CDR3 is built from 14 residues. V shed 5 bases and J 11 bases; nucleotides not matched to a gene: 9.